This TCR beta chain originates from a study of OX40 agonist ivuxolimab in advanced cancers. This table comes from immunoSEQ multiplex PCR, and its TCRdb copy is limited to in-frame clones, with some not included. This table holds about 75,000 clones, just over 85% found once. The CDR3 is made up of 14 amino acids. V lost 3 bases to trimming and J lost 6 bases; unmatched junction nucleotides: 8. Germline CDR1 reads KGHSH; CDR2 reads LQKENI. The specimen comprised CD4+ or CD8+ T cells sorted from blood, sampled in a trial of the OX40 agonist ivuxolimab. The rearrangement uses TRBV18 and TRBJ2-7; 7 nucleotides align to TRBD1. The TCR sequence derives from an adult with an advanced solid tumor such as melanoma, head and neck, liver or kidney cancer. The CDR3 here is CASSPGTAGGEQYF. In DNA, the CDR3 is TGTGCCAGCTCACCGGGGACAGCTGGAGGCGAGCAGTACTTC.